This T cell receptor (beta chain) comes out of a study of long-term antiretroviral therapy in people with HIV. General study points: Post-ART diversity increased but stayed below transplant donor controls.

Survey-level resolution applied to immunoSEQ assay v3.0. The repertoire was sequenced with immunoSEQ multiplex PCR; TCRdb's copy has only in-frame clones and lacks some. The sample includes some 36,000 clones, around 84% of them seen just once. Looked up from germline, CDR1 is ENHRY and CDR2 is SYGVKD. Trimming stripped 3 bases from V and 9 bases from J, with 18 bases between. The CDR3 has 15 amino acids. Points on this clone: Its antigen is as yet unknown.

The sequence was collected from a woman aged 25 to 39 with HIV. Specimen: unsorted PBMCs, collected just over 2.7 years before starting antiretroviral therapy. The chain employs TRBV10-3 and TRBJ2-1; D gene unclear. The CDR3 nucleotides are TGTGCCATCAGTGAAGCCGGACCTGCCGACGGTGAGCAGTTCTTC. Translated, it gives CAISEAGPADGEQFF.